The 14 T cell receptor beta chains below were found in one sample sequenced in a study of CD4 T cells in relation to SARS-CoV-2 and coronaviruses. Their antigens remain unidentified. The assay was immunoSEQ multiplex PCR, and TCRdb's table has in-frame clones only and misses some. The sample lists 15,000 to 17,000 clones; around 74% were seen once. Unexposed donor CD4+ T cells date from about 2011-2018, before the COVID-19 pandemic. After ten to eleven days of culture, CD4+ T cells were isolated. Sequences were obtained from CD4+ T cells from PBMCs, cultured in vitro. The receptor source for this set is a human donor in good health.

V and J are TRBV6-1 and TRBJ1-5; 8 bases are shared with TRBD1. The CDR3 covers 18 residues. CDR1 and CDR2 (germline): MNHNS, SASEGT. V dropped 1 base and J dropped 3; count of bases not matched to a gene: 11. CDR3 sequence: CASSEEGSGQGFNQPQHF. CDR3 coding DNA: TGTGCCAGCAGTGAAGAGGGTTCAGGACAGGGCTTCAATCAGCCCCAGCATTTT.

This sequence joins TRBV20-1 and TRBJ2-5; 11 nucleotides line up with TRBD2. With V trimmed by 3 bases and J by 5 bases, 8 bases remained unmatched. The length of the CDR3 is 15 residues. Germline V gene data show CDR1 as DFQATT and CDR2 as SNEGSKA (reference sequence). The CDR3 here is CSASPSGRLWETQYF. The CDR3 DNA follows: TGCAGTGCTAGTCCTAGCGGGAGGCTGTGGGAGACCCAGTACTTC.

The chain carries TRBV2 and TRBJ2-2; D not resolved. Germline CDR1 SNHLY, CDR2 FYNNEI. Trimming left V 11 bases short and J 5 bases short, with 21 bases between. The CDR3 is 15 amino acids. The CDR3 nucleotides read TGTGCCTGTCTACAAATGACGGCCAGAACCGGGGAGCTGTTTTTT. Translation: CACLQMTARTGELFF.

The chain links TRBV29-1 to TRBJ1-1; 7 bases map to TRBD1. The ends lost 5 bases at V and 4 bases at J; junction bases unmatched: 1. Germline V gene sequence: CDR1 SQVTM, CDR2 ANQGSEA. The CDR3 runs 11 residues. The DNA of the CDR3 is TGCAGCGTTAAGGGGGCCACTGAAGCTTTCTTT. Its protein is CSVKGATEAFF.

The V call is TRBV9, the J call TRBJ2-5; 9 bases fit TRBD1. CDR3 length equals 20 residues. Germline lookup yields CDR1 SGDLS and CDR2 YYNGEE. Trimming took 4 bases from V and 5 from J; bases not matched to a gene: 24. CDR3 nucleotides: TGTGCCAGCAGCCCATTGGACAGGGGCCATAATAACCGTATGGGGGAGACCCAGTACTTC. Its translation: CASSPLDRGHNNRMGETQYF. Drawing the rest from reference TRBV9 and TRBJ2-5, the complete variable domain is DSGVTQTPKHLITATGQRVTLRCSPRSGDLSVYWYQQSLDQGLQFLIQYYNGEERAKGNILERFSAQQFPDLHSELNLSSLELGDSALYFCASSPLDRGHNNRMGETQYFGPGTRLLVL.

This rearrangement joins TRBV3-1 (or the pseudogene TRBV3-2) to TRBJ2-1; D may be TRBD1 (6 bases). Germline CDR1 is LGHDT and CDR2 is YNNKEL (reference sequence). This CDR3 is 17 amino acids long. The V gene lost 0 bases and the J gene lost 2 bases, with 14 bases spanning the gap. The CDR3 region has the DNA TGTGCCAGCAGCCAAGACAGCACAGGGAATGCCTACAATGAGCAGTTCTTC. This codes for CASSQDSTGNAYNEQFF.

The rearrangement links TRBV30 to TRBJ2-6; D ambiguous. The CDR3 consists of 13 residues. V was shortened by 5 bases and J by 0 bases, with 5 bases between the two germline ends. CDR1 and CDR2 from the germline V gene are GTSNPN and SVGIG (reference sequence). In DNA form, the CDR3 reads TGTGCCTGGGTGTCCTCTGGGGCCAACGTCCTGACTTTC. It yields the protein CAWVSSGANVLTF.

The chain is built from TRBV20-1 and TRBJ2-1, with D unresolved. CDR1 is DFQATT, CDR2 SNEGSKA, per germline (reference sequence). Trimming left V 5 bases short and J 6 bases short, with 8 bases between. The CDR3 runs 11 residues. This chain's CDR3 is CSAGRVNEQFF. In DNA, the CDR3 is TGCAGTGCTGGACGGGTCAATGAGCAGTTCTTC.

The gene calls are TRBV27 and TRBJ1-2; weak D call: TRBD1 (5 bases). Germline CDR1 reads MNHEY; CDR2 reads SMNVEV (reference sequence). With 3 bases removed from V and 2 bases from J, the gap between germline ends came to 16 bases. CDR3 length: 16 amino acids. CDR3 sequence: CASSFGMGGSNYGYTF. CDR3 nucleotides: TGTGCCAGCAGTTTCGGAATGGGGGGGTCAAACTATGGCTACACCTTC.

This clone was seen a few times. The chain combines TRBV24-1 with TRBJ1-5; D is undetermined. The CDR3 is 13 amino acids. With 5 bases removed from V and 2 bases from J, the gap between germline ends came to 6 bases. Per the germline V gene, CDR1 is KGHDR and CDR2 is SFDVKD. The CDR3 DNA sequence: TGTGCCACCAGTGGGTGGGGCAATCAGCCCCAGCATTTT. Its protein is CATSGWGNQPQHF.

This clone was recorded a few times. This chain uses TRBV19 with TRBJ1-5; D is undetermined. V gave up 3 bases and J gave up 1 base, with 10 bases separating them. CDR3 length: 15 residues. Germline V gene data show CDR1 as LNHDA and CDR2 as SQIVND (reference sequence). The chain's CDR3 is CASSIRGTSNQPQHF. The DNA of the CDR3 is TGTGCCAGTAGTATTCGGGGTACGAGCAATCAGCCCCAGCATTTT.

The chain employs TRBV9 and TRBJ2-3; TRBD2 matches 14 bases. V shed 3 bases and J 14 bases; nucleotides not matched to a gene: 8. The CDR3 is made up of 14 amino acids. CDR1 and CDR2 (germline): SGDLS, YYNGEE. The CDR3 DNA reads TGTGCCAGCAGCGAGGGGACTAGCGGGAGCGTGGCGTATTTT. Protein: CASSEGTSGSVAYF.

The chain joins TRBV7-9 to TRBJ1-6; D is ambiguous. Deletions cut 5 bases from V and 5 bases from J, with 16 bases between. Germline loops: CDR1 SEHNR, CDR2 FQNEAQ (reference sequence). CDR3 length: 16 residues. CDR3 amino acids: CASSLRGGYNNSPLHF. The CDR3, as DNA: TGTGCCAGCAGCCTGCGGGGAGGGTATAATAATTCACCCCTCCACTTT.

This chain uses TRBV7-3 with TRBJ1-1; D is possibly TRBD1 (5 bases). Germline CDR1 reads SGHTA; CDR2 reads FQGTGA. Trimming stripped 0 bases from V and 6 bases from J, with 14 bases between. The CDR3 length is 15 residues. The DNA of the CDR3 is TGTGCCAGCAGCTTAACTCAGGGAGCCGGGTCTGAAGCTTTCTTT. It encodes CASSLTQGAGSEAFF.